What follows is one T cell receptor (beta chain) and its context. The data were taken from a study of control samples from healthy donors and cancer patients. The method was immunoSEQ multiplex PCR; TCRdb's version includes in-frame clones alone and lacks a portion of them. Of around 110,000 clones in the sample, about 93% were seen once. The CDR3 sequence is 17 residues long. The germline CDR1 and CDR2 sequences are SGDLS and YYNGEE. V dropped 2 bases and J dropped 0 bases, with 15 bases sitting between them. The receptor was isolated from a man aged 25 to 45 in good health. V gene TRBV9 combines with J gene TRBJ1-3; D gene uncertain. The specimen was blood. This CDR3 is CASSVNPSVSSGNTIYF. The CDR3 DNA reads TGTGCCAGCAGCGTTAATCCGAGTGTGTCCTCTGGAAACACCATATATTTT. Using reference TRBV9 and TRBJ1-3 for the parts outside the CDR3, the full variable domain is DSGVTQTPKHLITATGQRVTLRCSPRSGDLSVYWYQQSLDQGLQFLIQYYNGEERAKGNILERFSAQQFPDLHSELNLSSLELGDSALYFCASSVNPSVSSGNTIYFGEGSWLTVV.